At least ten counts were recorded for the clone carrying this TCR beta chain. Antigen specificity is unknown. Quantitative barcoded 5'-RACE was used to prepare TCR beta libraries. TCRdb used MiXCR to reprocess the 5' RACE reads, holding one entry per CDR3 protein. The sample lists tens of thousands of distinct CDR3 sequences, 6.2% seen once, with just under 5% in the top ten. The sample is drawn from a study of CD8 T cells in ankylosing spondylitis. General study findings and limits: Some motif variants were previously reported in reactive arthritis synovial fluid and blood.

The CDR3 extends over 16 amino acids. The junction had 7 bases not matched to a gene; V was cut back by 5 bases and J by 1 base. Germline CDR1 and CDR2: SGHRS and YFSETQ. Material for sequencing was synovial fluid, either unsorted or a sorted T cell fraction (not recorded which). This sequence joins TRBV5-1 and TRBJ2-2, with TRBD2 matching over 8 bases. This clonotype originated in a male donor with ankylosing spondylitis. The CDR3 DNA is TGCGCCAGCAGGCAACCGGGACTAGGGAACACCGGGGAGCTGTTTTTT. It specifies CASRQPGLGNTGELFF.